This TCR beta chain was documented in a study of early T cells in non-severe SARS-CoV-2 infection. Study information: Whole-blood bulk RNA, unsorted, was sequenced, and chains were unpaired. Regarding the study as a whole: Using VDJdb, the matching emphasized anti-spike CD8 responses while missing private and CD4 specificities.

The CDR3 spans 15 residues. CDR1 is SGHTA and CDR2 is FQGNSA in the germline V gene. The V end was cut by 0 bases, the J end by 2 bases, with 10 bases between. Individual cDNA molecules received unique molecular identifiers during library preparation. TCRdb recomputed calls from the 5' RACE reads with MiXCR, one row per CDR3 protein. In the table there are tens of thousands of distinct CDR3 sequences, about 5.6% of which are singletons. Turning to this clonotype: What it binds is not known.

The chain employs TRBV7-2 and TRBJ1-1, with no clear D. The sequence came from an adult who was a healthcare worker with PCR-confirmed SARS-CoV-2 infection or an uninfected control (not recorded which). The sequencing sample was made of whole blood. The CDR3, as DNA: TGTGCCAGCAGCTTAGCGTTTGGCAGAAACACTGAAGCTTTCTTT. Translated, it gives CASSLAFGRNTEAFF.